One sample yielded the 20 T cell receptor beta chains listed below, sequenced in a study of shared clonotypes between healthy human individuals. Profiled with immunoSEQ multiplex PCR; TCRdb holds only in-frame clones, not every one. This repertoire shows millions of clones, around nine tenths found once; its top ten account for 0.11% to 0.15%. The sample taken for sequencing was naive CD4+ T cells sorted from blood. Subset noted: CD45RA+ positively selected. The receptor source for this set is a man aged 18 to 30 in good health.

V usage is TRBV11-2 and J usage is TRBJ1-3; perhaps TRBD1 as D (5 bases). The CDR3 extends over 15 amino acids. V shed 2 bases and J shed 2 bases, with 10 bases lying between them. Germline CDR1 and CDR2: SGHAT and FQNNGV. The CDR3 nucleotides are TGTGCCAGCAGCTTAAGGGGCATCACTGGAAACACCATATATTTT. Protein sequence: CASSLRGITGNTIYF.

CDR3 DNA sequence: TGTGCCAGCAGTGCATTGGACACCTGGAACATGAACACTGAAGCTTTCTTT. Translated, it gives CASSALDTWNMNTEAFF. The chain joins TRBV25-1 to TRBJ1-1; D is perhaps TRBD1 (5 bases). The CDR3 totals 17 residues. Germline V gives CDR1 MGHDK, CDR2 SYGVNS. Trimming cost V 4 bases and J 0 bases, with 18 bases left between them.

In this sample, this clone turned up a few times. The rearrangement links TRBV6-5 to TRBJ2-7, with D perhaps matching TRBD2 (6 bases). CDR3 length: 13 amino acids. The germline V and J ends were trimmed by 10 bases and 3 bases, with 16 bases remaining between them. CDR1 and CDR2 (germline): MNHEY, SVGAGI. CDR3 loop: CATGRRAGYEQYF. DNA of the CDR3: TGTGCCACCGGAAGGAGGGCCGGCTACGAGCAGTACTTC.

This chain joins TRBV12-1 and TRBJ1-2. TRBV12-1 constitutes a pseudogene. The CDR3 is 12 residues long. CDR3 bases: TGTGCCAGCAGTCGAGGACTTTATGGCTACACCTTC. Translation: CASSRGLYGYTF.

This chain joins TRBV4-3 and TRBJ1-6; D not certain. The V and J ends lost 2 bases and 7 bases respectively, with 9 bases between them. The CDR3 length is 14 residues. CDR1 and CDR2 from the germline V gene are LGHNA and YSLEER. CDR3 bases: TGCGCCAGCAGCCAACTTGTTGAAAATTCACCCCTCCACTTT. This translates into CASSQLVENSPLHF.

The J gene is TRBJ2-7, the V gene TRBV4-3, with a weak D call TRBD1 (6 bases). Deletions cut 0 bases from V and 4 bases from J, with 13 bases between. The CDR3 extends over 15 amino acids. Germline CDR1 is LGHNA and CDR2 is YSLEER. The chain's CDR3 is CASSQETGLGYEQYF. The CDR3 region has the DNA TGCGCCAGCAGCCAAGAAACAGGGTTAGGGTACGAGCAGTACTTC.

The V gene is TRBV29-1, the J gene TRBJ2-2; D is perhaps TRBD1 (6 bases). Trimming removed 7 bases from V and 1 base from J, with 13 bases in between. Germline CDR1 SQVTM, CDR2 ANQGSEA. The CDR3 spans 14 residues. CDR3 bases: TGCAGCGCGACCGGGACACTGAACACCGGGGAGCTGTTTTTT. The encoded protein is CSATGTLNTGELFF.

CDR3 nucleotide sequence: TGTGCCAGTAGTCCCCGGGACAGGGGGCTTACCTACAATGAGCAGTTCTTC. Amino acid sequence: CASSPRDRGLTYNEQFF. V and J are TRBV19 and TRBJ2-1; 12 positions agree with TRBD1. There are 17 residues in the CDR3. Germline-derived CDR1 and CDR2 are LNHDA and SQIVND (reference sequence). V was pared by 5 bases and J by 2 bases, with 7 bases of the junction left unmatched.

This clone was seen a single time. The rearrangement joins TRBV9 to TRBJ2-7; D ambiguous. Germline values: CDR1 SGDLS, CDR2 YYNGEE. The CDR3 is 13 amino acids. Trimming left V 4 bases short and J 3 bases short, with 11 bases between. In DNA, the CDR3 is TGTGCCAGCAGCCCCCCCTCGAGCTACGAGCAGTACTTC. As protein: CASSPPSSYEQYF.

The CDR3 is CASSLYRASSYEQYF. The CDR3 DNA follows: TGTGCCAGCAGCTTGTACAGGGCAAGCTCCTACGAGCAGTACTTC. This chain uses TRBV7-3 with TRBJ2-7; a weak D match, TRBD1 (6 bases). Germline CDR1 reads SGHTA; CDR2 reads FQGTGA. The CDR3 loop spans 15 amino acids. Trimming removed 3 bases at V and 0 bases at J, with 12 bases between.

V is TRBV28 and J is TRBJ1-2; D is ambiguous. The germline V gene encodes CDR1 MDHEN and CDR2 SYDVKM. The ends were cut back, 2 bases at V and 7 bases at J, with 11 bases in the middle. The CDR3 contains 13 residues. CDR3 nucleotide sequence: TGTGCCAGCAGTTTAGGCTCAGAGTCTGGCTACACCTTC. As protein: CASSLGSESGYTF.

V usage is TRBV2 and J usage is TRBJ1-2; possibly TRBD1 for D (5 bases). CDR3 length: 14 residues. Trimming took off 5 bases at V and 0 bases at J, with 10 bases between the two ends. Germline CDR1 SNHLY, CDR2 FYNNEI. CDR3 in DNA: TGTGCCAGCAGTAGGGACGAGACTAACTATGGCTACACCTTC. It is translated as CASSRDETNYGYTF.

The rearrangement uses TRBV27 and TRBJ2-7; D possibly corresponds to TRBD1 (5 bases). The germline CDR1 and CDR2 sequences are MNHEY and SMNVEV (reference sequence). With 2 bases removed from V and 1 base from J, the gap between germline ends came to 15 bases. The CDR3 loop spans 16 amino acids. The CDR3 DNA reads as TGTGCCAGCAGTTTAGTCTCAGGGAAGGCGTCCTACGAGCAGTACTTC. Translation: CASSLVSGKASYEQYF.

This chain joins TRBV27 and TRBJ1-1; 10 nucleotides match TRBD1. The trim removed 0 bases at V and 0 bases at J, leaving 4 bases unmatched. In germline, CDR1 is MNHEY, CDR2 SMNVEV (reference sequence). This CDR3 has 17 residues. CDR3 in DNA: TGTGCCAGCAGTTTATCGGGGACAGGGGCCTTGAACACTGAAGCTTTCTTT. It translates to CASSLSGTGALNTEAFF.

V usage is TRBV6-6 and J usage is TRBJ1-5; TRBD1 aligns across 8 bases. After removal of 5 bases from V and 3 bases from J, the junction contained 3 bases not matched to a gene. CDR1 is MNHNY, CDR2 SVGAGI, per germline (reference sequence). The CDR3 is made up of 14 amino acids. The CDR3 nucleotides read TGTGCCAGCAGTCCCAGGGGGCCCAATCAGCCCCAGCATTTT. Amino acids: CASSPRGPNQPQHF.

This chain joins TRBV25-1 and TRBJ2-7, with no clear D. CDR1 MGHDK and CDR2 SYGVNS come from the germline V gene. The germline V and J ends were trimmed by 4 bases and 8 bases, with 9 bases remaining between them. This CDR3 is built from 11 residues. As DNA, the CDR3 is TGTGCCAGCAGTGGAAATAACCAGCAGTACTTC. Its protein is CASSGNNQQYF.

The chain employs TRBV2 and TRBJ1-6; no clear D. V was clipped by 4 bases and J by 7 bases, with 14 bases between them. The CDR3 consists of 15 residues. CDR1 SNHLY and CDR2 FYNNEI come from the germline V gene. The CDR3 DNA reads as TGTGCCAGCAGTGTGTATTGGCCGTCAAATTCACCCCTCCACTTT. Residues: CASSVYWPSNSPLHF.

The genes are TRBV2 and TRBJ1-1; TRBD1 is a possible D gene (6 bases). The V end lost 5 bases, the J end lost 3 bases, and 13 bases lay between the germline ends. The CDR3 contains 14 residues. Germline CDR1 SNHLY, CDR2 FYNNEI. CDR3 nucleotides: TGTGCCAGCAGTCAACAGGGTGACTACACTGAAGCTTTCTTT. Amino acid sequence: CASSQQGDYTEAFF.

The chain links TRBV5-1 to TRBJ1-4; 7 bases agree with TRBD1. Losses at the gene ends were 4 bases for V and 6 bases for J; bases not matched to a gene: 9. The CDR3 totals 15 residues. Germline lookup yields CDR1 SGHRS and CDR2 YFSETQ. CDR3 DNA: TGCGCCAGCAGCGAGCGACAGGGACCGGATGAAAAACTGTTTTTT. Its translation: CASSERQGPDEKLFF.

J is TRBJ1-4 and V is TRBV7-2; 10 bases map to TRBD1. The CDR3 spans 15 residues. V gave up 5 bases and J gave up 3 bases; unmatched junction bases: 3. Germline V lookup: CDR1 SGHTA, CDR2 FQGNSA. The CDR3 is CASSRQGAANEKLFF. In DNA form, the CDR3 reads TGTGCCAGCAGCCGACAGGGGGCGGCTAATGAAAAACTGTTTTTT.